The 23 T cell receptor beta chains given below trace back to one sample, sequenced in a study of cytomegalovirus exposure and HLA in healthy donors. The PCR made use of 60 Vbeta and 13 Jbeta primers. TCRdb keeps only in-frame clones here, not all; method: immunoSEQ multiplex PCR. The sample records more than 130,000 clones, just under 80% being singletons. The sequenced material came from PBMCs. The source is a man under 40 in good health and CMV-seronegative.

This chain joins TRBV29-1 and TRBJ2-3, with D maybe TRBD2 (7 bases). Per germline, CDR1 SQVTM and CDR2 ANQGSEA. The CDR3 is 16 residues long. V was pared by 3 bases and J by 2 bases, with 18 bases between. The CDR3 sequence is CSVDGGGRGITDTQYF. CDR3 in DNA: TGCAGCGTTGATGGGGGGGGCAGGGGAATCACAGATACGCAGTATTTT.

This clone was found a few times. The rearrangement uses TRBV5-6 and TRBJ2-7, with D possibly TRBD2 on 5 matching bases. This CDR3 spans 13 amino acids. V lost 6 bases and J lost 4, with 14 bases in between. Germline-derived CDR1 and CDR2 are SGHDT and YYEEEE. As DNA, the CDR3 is TGTGCCAGCAATCGGGGTTACGCGTACGAGCAGTACTTC. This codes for CASNRGYAYEQYF.

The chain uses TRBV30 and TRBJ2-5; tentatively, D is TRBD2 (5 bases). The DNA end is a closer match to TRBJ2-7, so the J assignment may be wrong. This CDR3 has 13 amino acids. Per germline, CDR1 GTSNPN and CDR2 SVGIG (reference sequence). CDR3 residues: CAGRGDYTYEQYF. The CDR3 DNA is TGTGCCGGACGGGGAGACTATACCTACGAGCAGTACTTC.

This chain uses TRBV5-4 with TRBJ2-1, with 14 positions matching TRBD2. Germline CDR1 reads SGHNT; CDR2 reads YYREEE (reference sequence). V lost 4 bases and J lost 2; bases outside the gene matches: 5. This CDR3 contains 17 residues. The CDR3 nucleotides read TGTGCCAGCAGCCGGGGGACTAGCGGGGGAGCCTACAATGAGCAGTTCTTC. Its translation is CASSRGTSGGAYNEQFF.

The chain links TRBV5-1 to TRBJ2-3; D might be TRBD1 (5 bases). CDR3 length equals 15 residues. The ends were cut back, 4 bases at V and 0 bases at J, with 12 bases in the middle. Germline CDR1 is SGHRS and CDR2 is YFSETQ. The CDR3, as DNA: TGCGCCAGCAGCCAGGGTACTCCGAGCACAGATACGCAGTATTTT. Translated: CASSQGTPSTDTQYF.

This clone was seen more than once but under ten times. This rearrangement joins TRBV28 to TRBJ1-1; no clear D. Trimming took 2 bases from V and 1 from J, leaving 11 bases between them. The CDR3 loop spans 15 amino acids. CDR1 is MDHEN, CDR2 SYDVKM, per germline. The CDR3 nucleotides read TGTGCCAGCAGTTTAACTACTCCGTCGAACACTGAAGCTTTCTTT. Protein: CASSLTTPSNTEAFF.

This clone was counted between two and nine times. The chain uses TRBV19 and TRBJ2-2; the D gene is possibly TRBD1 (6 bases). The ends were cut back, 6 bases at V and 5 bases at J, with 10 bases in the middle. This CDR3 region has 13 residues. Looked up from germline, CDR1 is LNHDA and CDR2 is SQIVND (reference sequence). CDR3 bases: TGTGCCAGTAGACCAGACAGGACCGGGGAGCTGTTTTTT. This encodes CASRPDRTGELFF.

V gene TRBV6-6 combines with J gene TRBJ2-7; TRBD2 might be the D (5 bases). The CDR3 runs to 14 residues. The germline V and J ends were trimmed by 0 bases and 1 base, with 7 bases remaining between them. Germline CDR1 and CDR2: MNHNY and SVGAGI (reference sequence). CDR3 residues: CASSYSRESYEQYF. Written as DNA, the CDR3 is TGTGCCAGCAGTTACTCGAGGGAATCCTACGAGCAGTACTTC.

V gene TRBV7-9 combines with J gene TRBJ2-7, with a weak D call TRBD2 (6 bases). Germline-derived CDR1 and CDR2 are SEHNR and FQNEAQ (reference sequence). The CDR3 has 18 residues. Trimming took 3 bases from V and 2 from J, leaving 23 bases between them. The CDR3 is CASSFYPGRGKAPYEQYF. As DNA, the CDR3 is TGTGCCAGCAGCTTCTACCCGGGACGCGGGAAAGCTCCCTACGAGCAGTACTTC. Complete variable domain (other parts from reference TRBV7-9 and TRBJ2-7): DTGVSQNPRHKITKRGQNVTFRCDPISEHNRLYWYRQTLGQGPEFLTYFQNEAQLEKSRLLSDRFSAERPKGSFSTLEIQRTEQGDSAMYLCASSFYPGRGKAPYEQYFGPGTRLTVT.

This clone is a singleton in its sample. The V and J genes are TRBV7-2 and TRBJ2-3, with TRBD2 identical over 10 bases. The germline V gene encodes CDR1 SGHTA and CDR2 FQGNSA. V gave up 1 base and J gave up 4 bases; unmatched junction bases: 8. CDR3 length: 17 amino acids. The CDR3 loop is CASSLELAGWRADTQYF. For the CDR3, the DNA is TGTGCCAGCAGCTTAGAACTAGCGGGGTGGAGAGCAGATACGCAGTATTTT.

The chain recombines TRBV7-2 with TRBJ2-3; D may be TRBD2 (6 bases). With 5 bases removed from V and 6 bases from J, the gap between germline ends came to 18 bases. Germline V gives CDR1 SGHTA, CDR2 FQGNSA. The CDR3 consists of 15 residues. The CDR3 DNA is TGTGCCAGCAGCCGGGGACTGACCAGGGTTGATACGCAGTATTTT. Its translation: CASSRGLTRVDTQYF. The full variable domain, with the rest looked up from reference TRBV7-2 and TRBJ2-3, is GAGVSQSPSNKVTEKGKDVELRCDPISGHTALYWYRQSLGQGLEFLIYFQGNSAPDKSGLPSDRFSAERTGGSVSTLTIQRTQQEDSAVYLCASSRGLTRVDTQYFGPGTRLTVL.

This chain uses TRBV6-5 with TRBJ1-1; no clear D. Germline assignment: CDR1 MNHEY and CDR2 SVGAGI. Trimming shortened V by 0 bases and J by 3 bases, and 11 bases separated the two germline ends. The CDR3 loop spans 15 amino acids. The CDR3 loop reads CASSYSGVGDTEAFF. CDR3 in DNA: TGTGCCAGCAGTTACTCGGGTGTCGGGGACACTGAAGCTTTCTTT.

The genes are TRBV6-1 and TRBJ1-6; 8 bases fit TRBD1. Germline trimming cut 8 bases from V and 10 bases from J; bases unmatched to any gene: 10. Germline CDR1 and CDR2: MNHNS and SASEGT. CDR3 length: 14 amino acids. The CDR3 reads CASLTDRVESPLHF. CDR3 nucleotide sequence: TGTGCCAGCCTGACGGACAGGGTTGAATCACCCCTCCACTTT.

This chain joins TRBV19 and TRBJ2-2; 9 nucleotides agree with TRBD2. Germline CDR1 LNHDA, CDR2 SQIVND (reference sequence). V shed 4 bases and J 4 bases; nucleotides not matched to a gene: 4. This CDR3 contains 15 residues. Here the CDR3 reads CASSTGLALTGELFF. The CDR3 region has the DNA TGTGCCAGTAGTACGGGACTAGCACTCACCGGGGAGCTGTTTTTT. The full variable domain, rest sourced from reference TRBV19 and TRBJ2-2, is DGGITQSPKYLFRKEGQNVTLSCEQNLNHDAMYWYRQDPGQGLRLIYYSQIVNDFQKGDIAEGYSVSREKKESFPLTVTSAQKNPTAFYLCASSTGLALTGELFFGEGSRLTVL.

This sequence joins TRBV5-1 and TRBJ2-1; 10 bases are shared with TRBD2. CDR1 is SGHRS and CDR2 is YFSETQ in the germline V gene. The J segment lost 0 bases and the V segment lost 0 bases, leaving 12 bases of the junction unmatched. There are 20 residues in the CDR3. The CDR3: CASSLVRGTSGASSYNEQFF. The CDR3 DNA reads TGCGCCAGCAGCTTGGTCAGGGGAACTAGCGGGGCCAGCTCCTACAATGAGCAGTTCTTC.

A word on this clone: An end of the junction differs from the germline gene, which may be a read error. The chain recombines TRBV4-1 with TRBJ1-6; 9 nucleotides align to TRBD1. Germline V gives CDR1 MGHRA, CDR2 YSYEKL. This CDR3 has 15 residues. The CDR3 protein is CASTLTGGGSSPLNF. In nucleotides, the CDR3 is TGCGCCAGCACCCTGACAGGGGGAGGCTCGTCGCCCCTCAACTTT.

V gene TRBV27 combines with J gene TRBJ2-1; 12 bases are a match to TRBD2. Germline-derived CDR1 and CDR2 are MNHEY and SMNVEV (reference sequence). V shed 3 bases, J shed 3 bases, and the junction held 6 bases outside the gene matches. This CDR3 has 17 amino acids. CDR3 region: CASSFPSGRAFYNEQFF. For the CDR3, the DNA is TGTGCCAGCAGTTTCCCTAGCGGGAGGGCCTTCTACAATGAGCAGTTCTTC.

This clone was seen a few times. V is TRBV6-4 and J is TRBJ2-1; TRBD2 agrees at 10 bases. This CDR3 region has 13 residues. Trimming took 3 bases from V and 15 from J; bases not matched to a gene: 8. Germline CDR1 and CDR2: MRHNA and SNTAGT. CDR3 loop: CASSETPSSGRFF. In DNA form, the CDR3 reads TGTGCCAGCAGTGAAACCCCCTCTAGCGGGAGGTTCTTC.

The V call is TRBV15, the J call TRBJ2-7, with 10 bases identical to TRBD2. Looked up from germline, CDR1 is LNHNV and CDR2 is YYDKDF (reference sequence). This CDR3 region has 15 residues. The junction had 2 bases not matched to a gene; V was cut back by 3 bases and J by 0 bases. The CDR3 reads CATSSGLAVSYEQYF. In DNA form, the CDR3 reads TGTGCCACCAGCAGTGGACTAGCGGTCTCCTACGAGCAGTACTTC.

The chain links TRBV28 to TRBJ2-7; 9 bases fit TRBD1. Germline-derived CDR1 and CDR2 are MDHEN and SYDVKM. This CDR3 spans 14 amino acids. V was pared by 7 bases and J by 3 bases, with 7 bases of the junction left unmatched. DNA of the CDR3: TGTGCCAGCAAAACTCCGGGACAGGGCTACGAGCAGTACTTC. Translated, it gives CASKTPGQGYEQYF.

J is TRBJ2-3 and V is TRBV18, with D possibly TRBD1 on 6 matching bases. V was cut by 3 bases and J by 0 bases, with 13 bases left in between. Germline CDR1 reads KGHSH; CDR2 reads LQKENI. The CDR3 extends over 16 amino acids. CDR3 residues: CASSPTGMISTDTQYF. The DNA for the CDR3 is TGTGCCAGCTCACCTACAGGGATGATAAGCACAGATACGCAGTATTTT.

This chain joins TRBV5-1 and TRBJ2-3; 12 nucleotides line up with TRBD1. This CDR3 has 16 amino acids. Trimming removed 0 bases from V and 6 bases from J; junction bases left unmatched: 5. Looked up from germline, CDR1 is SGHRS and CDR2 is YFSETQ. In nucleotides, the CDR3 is TGCGCCAGCAGCTTGGACGGGACAGGGGGCGGGGATACGCAGTATTTT. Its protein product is CASSLDGTGGGDTQYF.

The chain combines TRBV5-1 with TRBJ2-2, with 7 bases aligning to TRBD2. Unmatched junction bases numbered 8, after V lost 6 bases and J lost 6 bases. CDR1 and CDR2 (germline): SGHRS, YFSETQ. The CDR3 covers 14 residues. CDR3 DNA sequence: TGCGCCAGCATGTCAACGGGAGGCCCCGGGGAGCTGTTTTTT. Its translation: CASMSTGGPGELFF. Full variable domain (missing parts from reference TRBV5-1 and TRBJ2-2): KAGVTQTPRYLIKTRGQQVTLSCSPISGHRSVSWYQQTPGQGLQFLFEYFSETQRNKGNFPGRFSGRQFSNSRSEMNVSTLELGDSALYLCASMSTGGPGELFFGEGSRLTVL.